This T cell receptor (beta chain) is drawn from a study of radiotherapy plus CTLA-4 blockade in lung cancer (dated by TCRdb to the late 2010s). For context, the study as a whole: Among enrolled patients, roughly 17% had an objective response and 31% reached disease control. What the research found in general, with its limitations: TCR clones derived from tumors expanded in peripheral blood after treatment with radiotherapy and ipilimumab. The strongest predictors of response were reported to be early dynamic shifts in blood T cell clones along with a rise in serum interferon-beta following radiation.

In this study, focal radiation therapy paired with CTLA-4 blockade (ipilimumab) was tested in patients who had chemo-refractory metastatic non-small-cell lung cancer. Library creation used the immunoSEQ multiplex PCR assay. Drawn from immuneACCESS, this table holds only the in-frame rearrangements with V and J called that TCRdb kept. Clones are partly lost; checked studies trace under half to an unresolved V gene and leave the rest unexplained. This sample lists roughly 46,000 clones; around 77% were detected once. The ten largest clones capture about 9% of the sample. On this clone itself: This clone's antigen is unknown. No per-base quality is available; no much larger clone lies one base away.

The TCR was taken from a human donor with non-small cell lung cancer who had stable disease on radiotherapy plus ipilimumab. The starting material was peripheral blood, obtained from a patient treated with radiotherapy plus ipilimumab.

This receptor carries the CDR3 CAWSVWGNTEAFF. The DNA sequence is given as TGTGCCTGGAGTGTGTGGGGGAACACTGAAGCTTTCTTT. The rearrangement combines TRBV30 with TRBJ1-1; no D gene is confidently identified. Inclusive of the bounding cysteine and phenylalanine, the CDR3 is 13 residues long. Only the CDR3 part of the read is kept: 39 bases, read in frame from the first base. V gives up 0 bases and J gives up 1 base, and the segment between their germline ends measures 6 bases. CDR1 GTSNPN and CDR2 SVGIG were looked up in the germline V gene (reference sequence).